What follows are 24 T cell receptor beta chains derived from one specimen sequenced in a study of CXCR3-negative and CXCR3-positive naive CD8 T cells. In preparing the TRB cDNA libraries, 5' RACE with UMI labels was used. TCRdb reprocessed the 5' RACE reads and reports one entry per CDR3 protein, with no DNA. Here the sample table reports 45,000 or so distinct CDR3 sequences. The source material was memory CD8+ T cells from blood. These receptors all come from a human donor in good health. Some clones in this sample may be carry-over from other donors' samples.

The rearrangement uses TRBV10-1 and TRBJ2-4; TCRdb's D gene call, TRBD2, goes unchecked for lack of DNA. This CDR3 region has 14 residues. Germline-derived CDR1 and CDR2 are WNHNN and SYGVQD (reference sequence). CDR3 in amino acids: CASTTGGGENIQYF.

This chain connects TRBV9 to TRBJ2-7; lacking DNA, the TRBD1 call made by TCRdb goes unchecked. CDR1 and CDR2 from the germline V gene are SGDLS and YYNGEE. This CDR3 is built from 14 residues. CDR3 protein: CASSSGTDAYEQYF.

V gene TRBV20-1 combines with J gene TRBJ2-1; TCRdb designates TRBD1, a call that cannot be tested without DNA. Germline loops: CDR1 DFQATT, CDR2 SNEGSKA (reference sequence). There are 15 residues in the CDR3. This CDR3 is CSARDLGGPYNEQFF.

The CDR3 reads CASSSGWGRSDEQFF. The V gene is TRBV7-2, the J gene TRBJ2-1; as DNA is missing, the TRBD1 call by TCRdb cannot be tested. Germline values: CDR1 SGHTA, CDR2 FQGNSA. CDR3 length equals 15 residues.

The CDR3 is CASSVGGPGELFF. This sequence joins TRBV9 and TRBJ2-2; TCRdb designates TRBD1, a call that cannot be tested without DNA. The CDR3 length is 13 residues. Germline CDR1 SGDLS, CDR2 YYNGEE.

The gene calls are TRBV7-9 and TRBJ2-1. The CDR3 runs to 12 residues. Germline V gene lookup returns CDR1 SEHNR and CDR2 FQNEAQ (reference sequence). The CDR3 loop is CASSLSLNEQFF.

The CDR3: CASSWTESYEQYF. V gene TRBV28 combines with J gene TRBJ2-7; the D gene TCRdb calls, TRBD1, cannot be checked with no DNA. The CDR3 spans 13 residues. CDR1 is MDHEN, CDR2 SYDVKM, per germline.

The rearrangement links TRBV6-5 to TRBJ1-2. The length of the CDR3 is 14 residues. Per germline, CDR1 MNHEY and CDR2 SVGAGI. The CDR3 spells CASSGPSIGYGYTF.

The rearrangement links TRBV7-9 to TRBJ1-5. This CDR3 region has 13 residues. The germline gives CDR1 SEHNR, CDR2 FQNEAQ (reference sequence). CDR3 protein: CASSLQENQPQHF. The variable domain in full, completed from reference TRBV7-9 and TRBJ1-5, reads DTGVSQNPRHKITKRGQNVTFRCDPISEHNRLYWYRQTLGQGPEFLTYFQNEAQLEKSRLLSDRFSAERPKGSFSTLEIQRTEQGDSAMYLCASSLQENQPQHFGDGTRLSIL.

The chain employs TRBV18 and TRBJ1-1. CDR3 length: 14 amino acids. Germline V gene lookup returns CDR1 KGHSH and CDR2 LQKENI. The chain's CDR3 is CASSEGPRSPEAFF.

The chain couples TRBV10-3 to TRBJ2-7; the D gene TCRdb calls, TRBD1, cannot be checked with no DNA. The length of the CDR3 is 13 residues. Germline CDR1 ENHRY, CDR2 SYGVKD. CDR3 residues: CATVDSRSYEQYF.

CDR3 in amino acids: CAIGTANTGELFF. V gene TRBV12-3 or TRBV12-4 combines with J gene TRBJ2-2; TCRdb lists TRBD2, though no DNA is available to test this call. The CDR3 is 13 amino acids.

In terms of frequency, this clonotype is medium-sized (0.01 to 0.1%). This chain uses TRBV10-3 with TRBJ2-1; TCRdb returns TRBD1, unconfirmable since there is no DNA. Germline V CDR1 and CDR2: ENHRY, SYGVKD. This CDR3 is built from 15 residues. This chain's CDR3 is CAIRIVRGFGNEQFF.

The chain employs TRBV7-9 and TRBJ2-5. The germline CDR1 and CDR2 sequences are SEHNR and FQNEAQ (reference sequence). The CDR3 spans 14 residues. The CDR3 sequence: CASTFPGLEETQYF.

The chain links TRBV6-1 to TRBJ2-2; TCRdb gives TRBD2 as the D gene, but with no DNA this cannot be confirmed. Germline CDR1 and CDR2: MNHNS and SASEGT. The CDR3 is 19 residues long. Here the CDR3 reads CASSADRGGLAVESGELFF.

The gene calls are TRBV29-1 and TRBJ2-2; TCRdb picks TRBD1, but there is no DNA to check that call. The CDR3 sequence is 12 residues long. Germline V gene lookup returns CDR1 SQVTM and CDR2 ANQGSEA. CDR3 in amino acids: CSVPKGAGELFF.

V gene TRBV6-4 combines with J gene TRBJ2-2; TCRdb's assignment of TRBD1 cannot be checked, as there is no DNA. The CDR3 has 14 amino acids. CDR1 and CDR2 (germline): MRHNA, SNTAGT. The chain's CDR3 is CASSGTGDTGELFF.

The rearrangement uses TRBV6-5 and TRBJ1-3; with no DNA, the TCRdb D assignment of TRBD1 cannot be verified. CDR3 length: 14 amino acids. From germline, CDR1 is MNHEY and CDR2 SVGAGI. The CDR3 is CASSQGGSGNTIYF.

The chain employs TRBV5-1 and TRBJ2-3; lacking DNA, the TRBD1 call made by TCRdb goes unchecked. Germline lookup yields CDR1 SGHRS and CDR2 YFSETQ. The CDR3 consists of 16 residues. The CDR3: CACSPRGDRVTDTQYF.

The rearrangement uses TRBV6-4 and TRBJ2-3. In germline, CDR1 is MRHNA, CDR2 SNTAGT. This CDR3 has 14 amino acids. CDR3 loop: CASSEVGGTDTQYF.

In terms of frequency, this clonotype is medium-sized (0.01 to 0.1%). This chain uses TRBV14 with TRBJ1-1; TCRdb's D call of TRBD1 is untestable without DNA. The germline V gene encodes CDR1 SGHDN and CDR2 FVKESK. The CDR3 runs to 17 residues. CDR3 loop: CASSQDLDIETRTEAFF.

CDR3 loop: CASSLGPSGGPRETQYF. This chain joins TRBV11-2 and TRBJ2-5; as DNA is missing, the TRBD2 call by TCRdb cannot be tested. The CDR3 extends over 17 amino acids. Germline CDR1 SGHAT, CDR2 FQNNGV.

V gene TRBV6-2 or TRBV6-3 combines with J gene TRBJ2-1. CDR3 length equals 16 residues. Germline V gene lookup returns CDR1 MNHEY and CDR2 SVGEGT. The CDR3 is CASSYSMAGSYNEQFF.

The V gene is TRBV14, the J gene TRBJ2-1; TCRdb outputs TRBD2, but without DNA this stays unchecked. The CDR3 sequence is 15 residues long. CDR1 is SGHDN and CDR2 is FVKESK in the germline V gene. This CDR3 reads CASSQVYGNIDEQFF.